This T cell receptor beta chain was sequenced for a study of T cell responses to AZD1222 COVID-19 vaccine. General study findings and limits: No repertoire was sampled before or during the peak T cell response, only after it. At study baseline, merely a handful of AZD1222 recipients were seropositive.

Looked up from germline, CDR1 is LNHDA and CDR2 is SQIVND (reference sequence). Trimming left V 4 bases short and J 1 base short, with 11 bases between. This CDR3 is built from 14 residues. Profiled with immunoSEQ multiplex PCR; TCRdb holds only in-frame clones, not every one. The sample contains roughly 140,000 clones, around 88% of which appear only once. For this clone: Antigen unknown.

Here the sequenced sample was peripheral blood, taken on day 0 of AZD1222 vaccination. The V call is TRBV19, the J call TRBJ2-7, with no clear D. This sequence was found in an adult in good health. The CDR3: CASSNQVDSYEQYF. As DNA, the CDR3 is TGTGCCAGTAGTAATCAGGTGGATTCCTACGAGCAGTACTTC.